The TCR beta chain under discussion was sequenced for a study of blood T cell repertoires in COVID-19. In the study overall: Material from acute and convalescent COVID-19 was sourced from the United States, Italy and Spain.

Authors' analysis steps: Amplifying reference gene primers gave estimates of nucleated cell counts. TCRdb keeps only in-frame clones here, not all; method: immunoSEQ multiplex PCR. V and J calls plus clone size are reproduced from that table; the DNA served to infer D and trimming. The data show about 110,000 clones, approximately 87% seen once. Trimming took 6 bases from V and 2 from J, leaving 17 bases between them. Germline CDR1 reads MNHEY; CDR2 reads SVGAGI. CDR3 size: 15 residues. V is TRBV6-5 and J is TRBJ2-7, with D possibly being TRBD1 (6 bases). Material for sequencing was peripheral blood. The source is a woman between 50 and 59 years old with acute or convalescent COVID-19. CDR3 DNA: TGTGCCAGCAGCCCACCCGGGACAAACGCCTACGAGCAGTACTTC. Residues: CASSPPGTNAYEQYF.